This TCR beta chain originates from a study of CD8+ T cells in alopecia areata. At the level of the study: Twice a day, 5 to 10 mg of oral tofacitinib was administered to treated patients.

The sequencing template was cDNA reverse transcribed from extracted RNA. Sequencing was performed with immunoSEQ multiplex PCR; in TCRdb, only in-frame clones are kept and a portion is missing. The data show a few hundred thousand clones, around two thirds seen once. Whole-study findings and limits: The study also sequences resident alphabeta T cells of normal skin in scalp samples. Normal scalp showed lower clonality than lesional scalp, especially alopecia totalis/universalis.

Comments on this clone: Its antigen is not known.

The CDR3 runs 13 residues. CDR1 and CDR2 (germline): SQVTM, ANQGSEA. The germline V and J ends were trimmed by 4 bases and 2 bases, with 12 bases remaining between them. The source material was CD4+ T cells sorted from blood, sampled at week 0. This receptor was taken from a human donor with alopecia areata. V is TRBV29-1 and J is TRBJ2-7; TRBD1 is a possible D gene (5 bases). The CDR3, as DNA: TGCAGCGTTGTCCAGGGCAACCCCTACGAGCAGTACTTC. Translated: CSVVQGNPYEQYF.